This TCR beta chain was sequenced for a study of blood T cell repertoires in COVID-19. Whole-study context: COVID-19 samples, acute and convalescent, were from the United States, Italy and Spain. Nucleic acid was either cDNA or gDNA, and it came from T cells, B-cell-depleted T cells, or PBMCs.

There are 16 residues in the CDR3. The V gene's germline CDR1 is SGHVS and CDR2 FNYEAQ. With 1 base removed from V and 0 bases from J, the gap between germline ends came to 13 bases. Per the original methods: Estimated nucleated cell counts came from reference gene primer amplification. Sequencing was performed with immunoSEQ multiplex PCR; in TCRdb, only in-frame clones are kept and a portion is missing. For V, J and clone size, that table is used; D and trimming come from the DNA. The sample holds a few hundred thousand clones, approximately 80% seen once. J is TRBJ2-7 and V is TRBV7-6, with a tentative D call TRBD2 (6 bases). This sequence was found in a man between 60 and 75 years old with acute or convalescent COVID-19. The specimen was peripheral blood. Written as DNA, the CDR3 is TGTGCCAGCAGCTTAGGCGGGGCTCGGAGCTCCTACGAGCAGTACTTC. Translation: CASSLGGARSSYEQYF.